Presented here are 17 T cell receptor beta chains from one specimen sequenced in a study of control samples from healthy donors and cancer patients. Clones were sequenced by immunoSEQ multiplex PCR, and TCRdb holds only the in-frame ones, with some missing. The profile shows 57,000 or so clones, around 89% of them singletons. The source material was PBMCs. The source is a man aged 55-75 years with colorectal cancer.

This chain connects TRBV10-2 to TRBJ2-1; TRBD2 matches at 13 bases. Trimming cost V 10 bases and J 5 bases; bases outside gene matches: 5. The CDR3 is 14 residues long. Germline V gives CDR1 WSHSY, CDR2 SAAADI. CDR3 in amino acids: CATGGTSGDNEQFF. The CDR3 bases are TGCGCCACCGGGGGGACTAGCGGGGACAATGAGCAGTTCTTC.

The gene calls are TRBV29-1 and TRBJ1-5, with D possibly being TRBD1 (5 bases). Trimming took off 7 bases at V and 2 bases at J, with 15 bases between the two ends. CDR3 length: 14 amino acids. The germline gives CDR1 SQVTM, CDR2 ANQGSEA. CDR3 bases: TGCAGCGCATCGACAGCCCTCGGCAATCAGCCCCAGCATTTT. Translated, it gives CSASTALGNQPQHF.

This rearrangement joins TRBV11-3 to TRBJ2-6; unclear D gene. Trimming shortened V by 0 bases and J by 4 bases, and 7 bases separated the two germline ends. The CDR3 is 15 amino acids. Germline V lookup: CDR1 SGHNT, CDR2 YENEEA. CDR3: CASSLEASGANVLTF. In nucleotides, the CDR3 is TGTGCCAGCAGCTTAGAGGCTTCCGGGGCCAACGTCCTGACTTTC.

The count of this clone is one. The chain has TRBV12-3 or TRBV12-4 and TRBJ1-5, with D hard to call. The V end was cut by 5 bases, the J end by 4 bases, with 9 bases between. The CDR3 consists of 13 residues. CDR3 in amino acids: CASSVQRNQPQHF. The CDR3 DNA reads as TGTGCCAGCAGTGTCCAGCGGAATCAGCCCCAGCATTTT.

This clone came up once. The CDR3 loop reads CSASWSDRLSYEQYF. In nucleotides, the CDR3 is TGCAGTGCTAGTTGGTCCGACAGGCTATCCTACGAGCAGTACTTC. This rearrangement joins TRBV20-1 to TRBJ2-7; a possible D gene is TRBD1 (6 bases). The germline gives CDR1 DFQATT, CDR2 SNEGSKA (reference sequence). V was shortened by 3 bases and J by 1 base, with 16 bases between the two germline ends. The CDR3 has 15 amino acids.

The V and J genes are TRBV5-8 and TRBJ1-1; D gene uncertain. V gave up 0 bases and J gave up 10 bases, with 13 bases separating them. This CDR3 region has 13 residues. CDR1 is SGHTS and CDR2 is YDEGEE in the germline V gene. The CDR3 DNA sequence: TGTGCCAGCAGCTTGGGCGACGTGCGGGGAGCTTTCTTT. Translated, it gives CASSLGDVRGAFF.

The chain links TRBV5-8 to TRBJ2-4; 11 bases line up with TRBD2. Germline V gene lookup returns CDR1 SGHTS and CDR2 YDEGEE. V trimming: 0 bases; J trimming: 9 bases; junction bases outside the gene matches: 5. The CDR3 is 15 residues long. The CDR3 DNA reads as TGTGCCAGCAGCTTGGGGACTAGCGGGCTATCCATTCAGTACTTC. It translates to CASSLGTSGLSIQYF.

Only a few counts were recorded for this clone. The rearrangement uses TRBV14 and TRBJ1-3; no clear D gene. V lost 2 bases to trimming and J lost 0 bases, with 5 bases between them. The CDR3 is 14 amino acids. Germline CDR1 is SGHDN and CDR2 is FVKESK. CDR3: CASSQRISGNTIYF. The CDR3 nucleotides are TGTGCCAGCAGCCAACGGATCTCTGGAAACACCATATATTTT.

The chain carries TRBV6-4 and TRBJ1-5; D gene uncertain. The CDR3 sequence is 17 residues long. CDR1 and CDR2 from the germline V gene are MRHNA and SNTAGT. Trimming cost V 2 bases and J 4 bases, with 18 bases left between them. CDR3 region: CASSDLLREGNNQPQHF. CDR3 nucleotide sequence: TGTGCCAGCAGTGACCTACTCCGGGAGGGTAATAATCAGCCCCAGCATTTT.

The rearrangement uses TRBV4-3 and TRBJ1-1; 8 bases are shared with TRBD1. V shed 0 bases, J shed 3 bases, and the junction held 3 bases outside the gene matches. The germline gives CDR1 LGHNA, CDR2 YSLEER. The CDR3 runs to 15 residues. CDR3 coding DNA: TGCGCCAGCAGCCAAGATACAGGGGGGGACACTGAAGCTTTCTTT. It codes for CASSQDTGGDTEAFF.

The chain has TRBV15 and TRBJ1-1, with 12 nucleotides matching TRBD1. The CDR3 consists of 16 residues. CDR1 is LNHNV, CDR2 YYDKDF, per germline (reference sequence). J was trimmed by 3 bases and V by 3 bases; bases with no gene match: 5. The CDR3 here is CATSSRDRGPYTEAFF. The CDR3, as DNA: TGTGCCACCAGCAGTCGGGACAGGGGGCCTTACACTGAAGCTTTCTTT.

This clone has only one observation. This chain uses TRBV3-1 (or the pseudogene TRBV3-2) with TRBJ2-3; the match to TRBD1 covers 7 bases. The trim removed 2 bases at V and 4 bases at J, leaving 3 bases unmatched. This CDR3 region has 14 residues. Germline V lookup: CDR1 LGHDT, CDR2 YNNKEL (reference sequence). The CDR3 loop is CASSQKQGPDTQYF. The DNA of the CDR3 is TGTGCCAGCAGCCAAAAACAGGGGCCAGATACGCAGTATTTT.

The chain joins TRBV6-5 to TRBJ1-1; 8 bases align to TRBD1. The germline V gene has CDR1 MNHEY and CDR2 SVGAGI. V shed 5 bases and J 4 bases; nucleotides not matched to a gene: 6. CDR3 length: 14 amino acids. The CDR3 loop reads CASSLQGDLTEAFF. The CDR3 DNA follows: TGTGCCAGCAGTCTACAGGGGGACCTCACTGAAGCTTTCTTT.

The chain couples TRBV3-1 (or the pseudogene TRBV3-2) to TRBJ1-4, with 7 bases lining up with TRBD1. Germline V gene lookup returns CDR1 LGHDT and CDR2 YNNKEL (reference sequence). This CDR3 has 15 amino acids. Germline trimming cut 6 bases from V and 0 bases from J; bases unmatched to any gene: 4. The CDR3 DNA reads TGTGCCAGCAGTCGGGGGACAGCAACTAATGAAAAACTGTTTTTT. It yields the protein CASSRGTATNEKLFF.

V is TRBV5-1 and J is TRBJ1-1, with TRBD1 identical over 11 bases. The CDR3 loop spans 14 amino acids. Trimming removed 7 bases from V and 3 bases from J; junction bases left unmatched: 5. Germline V lookup: CDR1 SGHRS, CDR2 YFSETQ. The DNA for the CDR3 is TGCGCCAGCGGACAGGGGGCTAGTGACACTGAAGCTTTCTTT. Residues: CASGQGASDTEAFF.

CDR3 residues: CASSKTGSGFEKLFF. CDR3 in DNA: TGTGCCAGCAGTAAAACAGGGTCCGGGTTTGAAAAACTGTTTTTT. The chain couples TRBV2 to TRBJ1-4, with TRBD1 as a possible D gene (6 bases). The CDR3 is 15 amino acids. With 5 bases removed from V and 7 bases from J, the gap between germline ends came to 17 bases. Germline V gene lookup returns CDR1 SNHLY and CDR2 FYNNEI.

The rearrangement uses TRBV6-4 and TRBJ2-1; weak D call: TRBD2 (6 bases). CDR1 is MRHNA, CDR2 SNTAGT, per germline. The CDR3 spans 16 residues. The V and J ends lost 10 bases and 5 bases respectively, with 24 bases between them. CDR3 nucleotides: TGTGCCACACGGGAACTAGCCGGCGCTCGGAACAATGAGCAGTTCTTC. This codes for CATRELAGARNNEQFF.